These 26 T cell receptor beta chains came from one sample sequenced in a study of Ad26.COV2.S vaccination and SARS-CoV-2 variants. Described treatment: roughly 19 received Ad26.COV2.S at low or high dose, single or two shots; 5 received placebo; per-sample allocation not given. The investigators took samples on day 63 after the first vaccine or placebo injection. Only in-frame clones appear in the TCRdb table, and some are missing; sequencing was by immunoSEQ multiplex PCR. The sample gives under 600,000 clones, 89% of which show up once; more than 1.5% is in the top ten. The sequences come from peripheral blood, collected in a trial of Ad26.COV2.S vaccine versus placebo. Receptor source: a person aged 18-60 years who received the Ad26.COV2.S COVID-19 vaccine or a placebo.

The chain uses TRBV27 and TRBJ1-2; 7 nucleotides align to TRBD1. CDR1 and CDR2 (germline): MNHEY, SMNVEV (reference sequence). The CDR3 is 14 amino acids. V trimming: 3 bases; J trimming: 6 bases; junction bases outside the gene matches: 7. This chain's CDR3 is CASSFAGGSNGYTF. CDR3 bases: TGTGCCAGCAGTTTCGCAGGGGGTTCAAATGGCTACACCTTC.

The CDR3 here is CASSLTDYEQYF. The CDR3 coding sequence is TGTGCCAGCAGCCTGACGGATTACGAGCAGTACTTC. V gene TRBV2 combines with J gene TRBJ2-7; no clear D. V dropped 6 bases and J dropped 4 bases, with 10 bases sitting between them. CDR3 size: 12 residues. CDR1 is SNHLY, CDR2 FYNNEI, per germline.

The chain carries TRBV2 and TRBJ1-1; D gene uncertain. Trimming removed 5 bases at V and 4 bases at J, with 11 bases between. This CDR3 spans 13 amino acids. Germline V gene sequence: CDR1 SNHLY, CDR2 FYNNEI. CDR3 protein: CASSLGIVTEAFF. The CDR3 DNA reads as TGTGCCAGCAGTCTCGGGATAGTCACTGAAGCTTTCTTT.

The genes are TRBV2 and TRBJ1-2; D might be TRBD1 (5 bases). The V gene's germline CDR1 is SNHLY and CDR2 FYNNEI. Trimming cost V 6 bases and J 6 bases, with 23 bases left between them. The CDR3 consists of 16 residues. The CDR3 sequence: CASSESGSGTIDGYTF. For the CDR3, the DNA is TGTGCCAGCAGCGAATCCGGCAGCGGGACTATCGATGGCTACACCTTC.

This chain joins TRBV30 and TRBJ2-1, with a possible D match to TRBD2 (5 bases). V was pared by 8 bases and J by 3 bases, with 17 bases between. From germline, CDR1 is GTSNPN and CDR2 SVGIG (reference sequence). This CDR3 has 14 amino acids. The CDR3 sequence is CAQISGPHYNEQFF. For the CDR3, the DNA is TGTGCCCAAATAAGCGGCCCGCACTACAATGAGCAGTTCTTC.

V is TRBV19 and J is TRBJ1-5, with D perhaps TRBD1 (5 bases). The CDR3 consists of 12 residues. From germline, CDR1 is LNHDA and CDR2 SQIVND (reference sequence). The V end was cut by 2 bases, the J end by 8 bases, with 7 bases between. The CDR3: CASSIRGEPQHF. The CDR3 bases are TGTGCCAGTAGTATAAGGGGTGAGCCCCAGCATTTT.

J is TRBJ2-1 and V is TRBV5-1, with 13 bases fitting TRBD2. Germline V gene data show CDR1 as SGHRS and CDR2 as YFSETQ. The CDR3 totals 17 residues. J was trimmed by 0 bases and V by 4 bases; bases with no gene match: 4. CDR3 in DNA: TGCGCCAGCAGCCCAAGGACTAGCGGGAGCTCCTACAATGAGCAGTTCTTC. Translated: CASSPRTSGSSYNEQFF. The variable domain in full, with the rest retrieved from reference TRBV5-1 and TRBJ2-1, is KAGVTQTPRYLIKTRGQQVTLSCSPISGHRSVSWYQQTPGQGLQFLFEYFSETQRNKGNFPGRFSGRQFSNSRSEMNVSTLELGDSALYLCASSPRTSGSSYNEQFFGPGTRLTVL.

DNA for the CDR3: TGTGCCGTGGGTGGGGGACAGGGTCGGCAGCCCCAGCATTTT. It translates to CAVGGGQGRQPQHF. This rearrangement joins TRBV27 to TRBJ1-5; 9 bases are a match to TRBD1. The V gene end was trimmed by 11 bases and the J gene end by 7 bases; junction bases not matched to a gene: 12. CDR1 MNHEY and CDR2 SMNVEV come from the germline V gene (reference sequence). The CDR3 extends over 14 amino acids.

This chain connects TRBV28 to TRBJ1-4; maybe TRBD1 (6 bases). Germline assignment: CDR1 MDHEN and CDR2 SYDVKM. The CDR3 has 14 residues. V lost 2 bases to trimming and J lost 5 bases, with 9 bases between them. In DNA, the CDR3 is TGTGCCAGCAGTTTAGGACAGCTAAATGAAAAACTGTTTTTT. Translation: CASSLGQLNEKLFF.

The chain uses TRBV7-9 and TRBJ1-2, with 7 bases aligning to TRBD1. CDR3 length: 13 amino acids. Germline values: CDR1 SEHNR, CDR2 FQNEAQ (reference sequence). J gave up 6 bases and V 5 bases, and 6 bases lay outside the gene matches. The CDR3 sequence is CASSQQGYNGYTF. In DNA, the CDR3 is TGTGCCAGCAGCCAACAGGGGTATAATGGCTACACCTTC.

V usage is TRBV4-3 and J usage is TRBJ1-2; D uncertain. The CDR3 is made up of 15 amino acids. Trimming removed 0 bases at V and 8 bases at J, with 16 bases between. Germline V lookup: CDR1 LGHNA, CDR2 YSLEER. For the CDR3, the DNA is TGCGCCAGCAGCCAAGATTTGCCGGCAGATAGGGGCTACACCTTC. Its translation is CASSQDLPADRGYTF.

The chain has TRBV5-8 and TRBJ1-4; 7 bases line up with TRBD1. There are 15 residues in the CDR3. CDR1 and CDR2 from the germline V gene are SGHTS and YDEGEE. Trimming removed 0 bases from V and 4 bases from J; junction bases left unmatched: 3. CDR3 residues: CASSLGDRDNEKLFF. DNA for the CDR3: TGTGCCAGCAGCTTGGGGGACAGAGATAATGAAAAACTGTTTTTT.

The chain employs TRBV7-9 and TRBJ2-1; 11 bases are shared with TRBD2. The ends lost 5 bases at V and 1 base at J; junction bases unmatched: 13. From germline, CDR1 is SEHNR and CDR2 FQNEAQ (reference sequence). CDR3 size: 19 residues. This chain's CDR3 is CASSPRRLAGGRSYNEQFF. Here the CDR3 DNA reads TGTGCCAGCAGCCCCAGGCGGCTAGCGGGGGGTAGGTCCTACAATGAGCAGTTCTTC. Full variable domain (remainder filled in from reference TRBV7-9 and TRBJ2-1): DTGVSQNPRHKITKRGQNVTFRCDPISEHNRLYWYRQTLGQGPEFLTYFQNEAQLEKSRLLSDRFSAERPKGSFSTLEIQRTEQGDSAMYLCASSPRRLAGGRSYNEQFFGPGTRLTVL.

J is TRBJ1-1 and V is TRBV30, with D perhaps TRBD1 (5 bases). The CDR3 loop spans 13 amino acids. Trimming took off 4 bases at V and 0 bases at J, with 9 bases between the two ends. Germline assignment: CDR1 GTSNPN and CDR2 SVGIG (reference sequence). The CDR3 here is CAWTRGLNTEAFF. Here the CDR3 DNA reads TGTGCCTGGACGCGGGGCCTGAACACTGAAGCTTTCTTT.

The chain recombines TRBV15 with TRBJ1-1, with D hard to call. V lost 0 bases, J lost 1 base, and 12 bases lay in between. The germline V gene encodes CDR1 LNHNV and CDR2 YYDKDF (reference sequence). This CDR3 has 16 residues. In DNA, the CDR3 is TGTGCCACCAGCAGAGATCTGGAGGATTCGAACACTGAAGCTTTCTTT. This gives the protein CATSRDLEDSNTEAFF.

The chain uses TRBV5-4 and TRBJ2-7, with TRBD2 as a possible D gene (6 bases). Germline loops: CDR1 SGHNT, CDR2 YYREEE (reference sequence). Deletions cut 2 bases from V and 3 bases from J, with 9 bases between. This CDR3 region has 13 residues. The CDR3 DNA reads as TGTGCCAGCAGCTTTAATAGCGGCTACGAGCAGTACTTC. It encodes CASSFNSGYEQYF. Looking up the rest from reference TRBV5-4 and TRBJ2-7 gives the full variable domain: ETGVTQSPTHLIKTRGQQVTLRCSSQSGHNTVSWYQQALGQGPQFIFQYYREEENGRGNFPPRFSGLQFPNYSSELNVNALELDDSALYLCASSFNSGYEQYFGPGTRLTVT.

This CDR3 reads CASSLAPPGRRSDTQYF. As DNA, the CDR3 is TGTGCCAGCAGCTTAGCCCCTCCCGGGAGGAGGTCAGATACGCAGTATTTT. J is TRBJ2-3 and V is TRBV11-3; 7 bases are shared with TRBD2. The CDR3 has 17 residues. J gave up 4 bases and V 1 base, and 11 bases lay outside the gene matches. CDR1 and CDR2 from the germline V gene are SGHNT and YENEEA.

As concerns this clone: This sample also contains other DNA sequences that code for the same CDR3. This chain joins TRBV18 and TRBJ1-1; D remains unclear. Trimming removed 6 bases at V and 1 base at J, with 12 bases between. The germline CDR1 and CDR2 sequences are KGHSH and LQKENI. This CDR3 contains 14 residues. CDR3 nucleotide sequence: TGTGCCAGCTCGCCAATTGCCCGGAACACTGAAGCTTTCTTT. Protein: CASSPIARNTEAFF.

The chain employs TRBV5-4 and TRBJ2-3, with 8 nucleotides matching TRBD2. Trimming took 5 bases from V and 3 from J; bases not matched to a gene: 11. This CDR3 has 16 residues. The germline V gene has CDR1 SGHNT and CDR2 YYREEE (reference sequence). The DNA for the CDR3 is TGTGCCAGCAGTGGCGCGGGAGGCGTCAAGACAGATACGCAGTATTTT. It yields the protein CASSGAGGVKTDTQYF.

The chain has TRBV9 and TRBJ2-1; 9 bases are a match to TRBD2. Germline-derived CDR1 and CDR2 are SGDLS and YYNGEE. CDR3 length: 15 residues. V lost 0 bases and J lost 7; bases outside the gene matches: 5. In DNA form, the CDR3 reads TGTGCCAGCAGCGTAGATCCTAGCGGGACGAATGAGCAGTTCTTC. It encodes CASSVDPSGTNEQFF.

The chain recombines TRBV7-8 with TRBJ1-5; 7 bases are a match to TRBD1. Germline V gene sequence: CDR1 SGHVS, CDR2 FQNEAQ. The V segment lost 7 bases and the J segment 0 bases; nucleotides outside the gene matches: 12. The CDR3 has 17 amino acids. The DNA for the CDR3 is TGTGCCAGCACCCCCGGGACAGCCTATTATAGCAATCAGCCCCAGCATTTT. Translating it yields CASTPGTAYYSNQPQHF.

The chain uses TRBV5-1 and TRBJ2-2; D ambiguous. V was clipped by 6 bases and J by 7 bases, with 10 bases between them. Germline CDR1 and CDR2: SGHRS and YFSETQ. The CDR3 totals 12 residues. This CDR3 reads CASTQLFGELFF. The CDR3 bases are TGCGCCAGCACCCAACTGTTCGGGGAGCTGTTTTTT.

The rearrangement uses TRBV6-2 or TRBV6-3 and TRBJ2-7; 7 bases fit TRBD1. Germline trimming cut 5 bases from V and 1 base from J; bases unmatched to any gene: 8. Germline loops: CDR1 MNHEY, CDR2 SVGEGT. CDR3 length: 15 amino acids. This chain's CDR3 is CASSTHQGQSYEQYF. The DNA for the CDR3 is TGTGCCAGCAGTACTCACCAGGGACAGTCCTACGAGCAGTACTTC.

CDR3 in DNA: TGTGCCAGCAGTCGAACAGGGTTGGGCTATGGCTACACCTTC. It is translated as CASSRTGLGYGYTF. The J gene is TRBJ1-2, the V gene TRBV6-2 or TRBV6-3, with D perhaps matching TRBD1 (6 bases). There are 14 residues in the CDR3. Germline V gene data show CDR1 as MNHEY and CDR2 as SVGEGT. Trimming took 5 bases from V and 4 from J, leaving 14 bases between them.

The gene calls are TRBV6-5 and TRBJ1-5, with D uncertain. V was shortened by 7 bases and J by 0 bases, with 7 bases between the two germline ends. This CDR3 comprises 13 residues. Germline-derived CDR1 and CDR2 are MNHEY and SVGAGI. The CDR3 sequence is CASIRDSNQPQHF. The CDR3 region has the DNA TGTGCCAGCATAAGGGATAGCAATCAGCCCCAGCATTTT.

The chain recombines TRBV19 with TRBJ1-1; D is undetermined. CDR1 LNHDA and CDR2 SQIVND come from the germline V gene (reference sequence). V lost 10 bases and J 4 bases, leaving 19 bases between the germline ends. CDR3 length equals 14 residues. The CDR3 DNA follows: TGTGCCACCGCAGAGGTTGGGAGATTCACTGAAGCTTTCTTT. It codes for CATAEVGRFTEAFF.